This T cell receptor (beta chain) was retrieved from a study of Ad26.COV2.S vaccination and SARS-CoV-2 variants. At the level of the study: Ad26.COV2.S shots went into the muscle once or twice, 56 days apart.

Points from the study as a whole: It is possible that the TCR breadth and depth analyses underestimated the total T cell responses.

In regard to this clone: Its antigen is still unknown.

Trimming removed 5 bases from V and 4 bases from J, with 17 bases in between. CDR3 length: 15 residues. The germline V gene has CDR1 SGHAT and CDR2 FQDESV (reference sequence). Treatment here: approximately 18 received Ad26.COV2.S at low or high dose, single or two shots; roughly 5 received placebo; per-sample allocation not given. After the first vaccine or placebo injection, samples were drawn on day 63. Immunization relied on an Ad26 vector, which expressed Wuhan-strain SARS-CoV-2 spike. Produced via immunoSEQ multiplex PCR; TCRdb's table is partial and in-frame only. The data contain some 640,000 clones, 70% to 90% of them seen just once; the ten biggest clones take up approximately 1.5%.

The receptor was derived from a person aged 18-65 years who received the Ad26.COV2.S COVID-19 vaccine or a placebo. The chain combines TRBV11-1 with TRBJ1-1; a weak D match, TRBD1 (6 bases). The source material was peripheral blood, sampled in a trial of Ad26.COV2.S vaccine versus placebo. The CDR3 DNA is TGTGCCAGCAGCCCACGGGGGGGGGCCCGCACTGAAGCTTTCTTT. Translated: CASSPRGGARTEAFF.